The source of this T cell receptor (beta chain) is a study of blood T cell repertoires in COVID-19. About the study: COVID-19 samples from acute and convalescent phases originated in the United States, Italy and Spain. Nucleic acid was either cDNA or gDNA, and it came from T cells, B-cell-depleted T cells, or PBMCs.

Source study methods: Cell counts per sample came from amplifying reference gene primers. Generated by immunoSEQ multiplex PCR, the TCRdb table keeps only in-frame clones and is missing some. V and J calls and clone size follow that table, whereas D and trimming were derived from the DNA. The sample has under 300,000 clones, 75% to 95% seen once. The study counted Cohort 3 donors as recovered given two negative PCRs, clearance, or symptom resolution. With V trimmed by 4 bases and J by 6 bases, 10 bases remained unmatched. The germline CDR1 and CDR2 sequences are SGHRS and YFSETQ. The CDR3 is 15 residues long.

This receptor was taken from a woman aged 18-29 years who had recovered from COVID-19. The genes are TRBV5-1 and TRBJ1-2, with 9 bases that match TRBD1. The sequenced material came from PBMCs or T cells enriched from blood (not recorded which). CDR3 coding DNA: TGCGCCAGCAGCCTACTAATACAGGGGGCACATGGCTACACCTTC. Its protein is CASSLLIQGAHGYTF.